This T cell receptor beta chain was identified in a study of CD8+ T cells in alopecia areata. CDR3 length: 14 residues. In germline, CDR1 is MNHEY, CDR2 SVGAGI. V was shortened by 10 bases and J by 4 bases, with 17 bases between the two germline ends. As for treatment: oral pan-JAK inhibitor, 5-10 mg twice daily. Extracted RNA was reverse transcribed into cDNA, the sequencing template. Libraries were prepared by immunoSEQ multiplex PCR; TCRdb keeps only in-frame clonotypes and omits some of them. The sample has 100,000 to 150,000 clones; about 59% are singletons. Sequencing was performed on CD4+ T cells sorted from blood, taken at week 4, from a patient treated with tofacitinib. This chain links TRBV6-5 with TRBJ1-5; tentative D call: TRBD1 (6 bases). The sequence derives from a human donor with alopecia areata. Here the CDR3 reads CATGQPRGNQPQHF. The CDR3 DNA follows: TGTGCCACCGGACAGCCTAGGGGTAATCAGCCCCAGCATTTT.